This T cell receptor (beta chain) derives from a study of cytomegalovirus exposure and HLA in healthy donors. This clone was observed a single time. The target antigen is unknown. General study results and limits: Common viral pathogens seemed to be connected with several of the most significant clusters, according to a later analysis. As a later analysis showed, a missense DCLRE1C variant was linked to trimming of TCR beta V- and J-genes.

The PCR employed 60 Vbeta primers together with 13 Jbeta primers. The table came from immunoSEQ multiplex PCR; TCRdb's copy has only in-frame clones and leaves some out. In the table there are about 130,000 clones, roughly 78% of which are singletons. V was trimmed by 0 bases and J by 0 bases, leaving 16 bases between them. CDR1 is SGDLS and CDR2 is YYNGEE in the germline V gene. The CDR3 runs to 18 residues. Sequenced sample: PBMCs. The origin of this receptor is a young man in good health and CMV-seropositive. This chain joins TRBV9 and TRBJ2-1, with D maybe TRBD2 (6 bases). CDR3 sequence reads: CASSVARYGGSSYNEQFF. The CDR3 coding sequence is TGTGCCAGCAGCGTAGCTCGGTATGGAGGGAGCTCCTACAATGAGCAGTTCTTC. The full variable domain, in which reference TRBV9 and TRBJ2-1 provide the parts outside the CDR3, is DSGVTQTPKHLITATGQRVTLRCSPRSGDLSVYWYQQSLDQGLQFLIQYYNGEERAKGNILERFSAQQFPDLHSELNLSSLELGDSALYFCASSVARYGGSSYNEQFFGPGTRLTVL.